This TCR beta chain was sequenced for a study of post-analysis software for immune sequencing data. The study, taken as a whole, reports: TRBV5-6, TRBV5-1 and TRBV20-1 belonged to a set of roughly 5 TRBV segments that were more frequent in patients than controls.

The V end lost 3 bases, the J end lost 1 base, and 12 bases lay between the germline ends. There are 15 residues in the CDR3. Germline V gene lookup returns CDR1 MNHNY and CDR2 SVGAGI (reference sequence). Tagging with unique molecular identifiers was a feature of the TCR beta cDNA libraries. MiXCR was run by TCRdb on the PCR reads, yielding one entry per CDR3 protein. The data contain hundreds of thousands of distinct CDR3 sequences, 55% to 70% of them singletons. Points on this clonotype: Its antigen remains unknown.

The chain carries TRBV6-6 and TRBJ1-1, with TRBD1 as a possible D gene (6 bases). The receptor was isolated from a girl aged 2 to 9 with multiple sclerosis. Sequencing input: blood. Written as DNA, the CDR3 is TGTGCCAGCAGTTATTCCAGACAGGAGAACACTGAAGCTTTCTTT. Protein sequence: CASSYSRQENTEAFF.